This T cell receptor (beta chain) was identified during a study of blood T cell repertoires in COVID-19. Whole-study context: Italy, Spain and the United States were the sources of the convalescent and acute COVID-19 samples. T cells, B-cell-depleted T cells, or PBMCs supplied cDNA or gDNA.

Study processing details: Quantification of nucleated cells was approximated via reference gene primer amplification. Some clones are missing from TCRdb's copy, which holds only in-frame ones; the method was immunoSEQ multiplex PCR. The DNA gave D and trimming, while V, J and clone size come from that table. The table has approximately 350,000 clones, roughly 90% seen once; the top ten hold 1% to 1.5%. The source material was peripheral blood. The TCR sequence derives from a man aged 35 to 55 with acute or convalescent COVID-19.

CDR3 in DNA: TGTGCCAGCAGTTTTGGGCGGGGCCTCTACGAGCAGTACTTC. It specifies CASSFGRGLYEQYF. The chain carries TRBV27 and TRBJ2-7, with D possibly matching TRBD2 (6 bases). The CDR3 sequence is 14 residues long. Per the germline V gene, CDR1 is MNHEY and CDR2 is SMNVEV (reference sequence). The ends were cut back, 3 bases at V and 3 bases at J, with 12 bases in the middle.